This T cell receptor (beta chain) stems from a study of blood T cell repertoires in COVID-19. Study-wide background: Samples of COVID-19 (acute and convalescent) were obtained from the United States, Italy and Spain. T cells, B-cell-depleted T cells, or PBMCs supplied cDNA or gDNA.

Source study methods: Researchers report that nucleated cell counts were estimated from reference gene primer amplification. TCRdb's table, derived via immunoSEQ multiplex PCR, lists solely in-frame clones and lacks some. V and J calls plus clone size are reproduced from that table; the DNA served to infer D and trimming. The sample lists about 140,000 clones; over 65% were seen once. Germline values: CDR1 MNHEY, CDR2 SVGAGI. The CDR3 has 15 amino acids. Trimming took 0 bases from V and 3 from J; bases not matched to a gene: 4. This chain joins TRBV6-5 and TRBJ2-5; 7 nucleotides line up with TRBD1. The sequencing sample was made of peripheral blood. The clonotype was recovered from an elderly woman with active or convalescent COVID-19. The CDR3 sequence: CASSYSNRGKETQYF. CDR3 DNA: TGTGCCAGCAGTTACTCGAACAGGGGTAAAGAGACCCAGTACTTC.